This T cell receptor beta chain was sequenced for a study of T cell changes during pregnancy in multiple sclerosis. With V trimmed by 5 bases and J by 1 base, 4 bases remained unmatched. Germline assignment: CDR1 SEHNR and CDR2 FQNEAQ (reference sequence). The length of the CDR3 is 14 residues. This table comes from immunoSEQ multiplex PCR, and its TCRdb copy is limited to in-frame clones, with some not included. The data contain about 59,000 clones, 93% of them singletons. The clonotype comes from a female donor with multiple sclerosis, enrolled in a pregnancy study. Sequencing was performed on CD8+ T cells from peripheral blood mononuclear cells, taken in the third trimester of pregnancy. The genes are TRBV7-9 and TRBJ2-5, with 7 positions matching TRBD1. This CDR3 reads CASSADRAQETQYF. The CDR3 bases are TGTGCCAGCAGCGCAGACAGGGCCCAAGAGACCCAGTACTTC.